Following are 22 T cell receptor beta chains from one sample sequenced in a study of shared clonotypes between healthy human individuals. The assay was immunoSEQ multiplex PCR, and TCRdb's table has in-frame clones only and misses some. The sample has about 800,000 clones, just over 95% seen once. Naive CD8 cells lacked CD45RO, underwent positive selection for CCR7 and left out terminally differentiated effector memory CD45RA+ cells. Material: naive CD8+ T cells sorted from blood. The receptors shown here come from a man aged 30 to 45 in good health.

The chain uses TRBV7-9 and TRBJ2-3, with D possibly TRBD2 on 6 matching bases. Germline assignment: CDR1 SEHNR and CDR2 FQNEAQ (reference sequence). The length of the CDR3 is 16 residues. Deletions cut 5 bases from V and 1 base from J, with 16 bases between. CDR3 loop: CASSASGTPGTDTQYF. CDR3 bases: TGTGCCAGCAGCGCCTCCGGGACTCCAGGCACAGATACGCAGTATTTT.

The gene calls are TRBV6-5 and TRBJ2-5; a weak D match, TRBD2 (6 bases). Germline V CDR1 and CDR2: MNHEY, SVGAGI. The V gene lost 7 bases and the J gene lost 0 bases, with 12 bases spanning the gap. The CDR3 runs to 14 residues. Here the CDR3 reads CASTSRGYQETQYF. The CDR3 DNA follows: TGTGCCAGCACCTCTCGGGGGTACCAAGAGACCCAGTACTTC.

This clone was found once. The chain joins TRBV4-1 to TRBJ2-1; 10 bases align to TRBD2. This CDR3 has 16 residues. Germline CDR1 and CDR2: MGHRA and YSYEKL. The trim removed 6 bases at V and 7 bases at J, leaving 12 bases unmatched. This CDR3 reads CASSPRLAGLQNEQFF. The CDR3 DNA reads TGCGCCAGCAGTCCTCGACTAGCGGGCCTACAGAATGAGCAGTTCTTC.

Here the CDR3 DNA reads TGCGCCAGCAGCCAACCTACCGGGACAGGGATCGAGCAGTACTTC. Translated: CASSQPTGTGIEQYF. The genes are TRBV4-1 and TRBJ2-7, with 9 bases matching TRBD1. This CDR3 spans 15 amino acids. The V segment lost 2 bases and the J segment 6 bases; nucleotides outside the gene matches: 8. In germline, CDR1 is MGHRA, CDR2 YSYEKL.

This chain joins TRBV7-9 and TRBJ1-2; TRBD1 agrees at 7 bases. The CDR3 has 12 residues. Germline loops: CDR1 SEHNR, CDR2 FQNEAQ (reference sequence). Germline trimming cut 5 bases from V and 8 bases from J; bases unmatched to any gene: 5. The CDR3 coding sequence is TGTGCCAGCAGCGCGGACAGGATGGGCTACACCTTC. It is translated as CASSADRMGYTF.

This chain links TRBV2 with TRBJ1-2; TRBD1 matches 7 bases. Germline V lookup: CDR1 SNHLY, CDR2 FYNNEI. The CDR3 loop spans 13 amino acids. The trim removed 6 bases at V and 4 bases at J, leaving 5 bases unmatched. The CDR3 DNA sequence: TGTGCCAGCAGAGAACAGGGGATCTATGGCTACACCTTC. Translated, it gives CASREQGIYGYTF.

The gene calls are TRBV29-1 and TRBJ2-5; 7 bases match TRBD1. Per the germline V gene, CDR1 is SQVTM and CDR2 is ANQGSEA. The J segment lost 5 bases and the V segment lost 7 bases, leaving 13 bases of the junction unmatched. This CDR3 is 14 amino acids long. In DNA form, the CDR3 reads TGCAGCGCGACTCTGACAGGGAAACAGGAGACCCAGTACTTC. This gives the protein CSATLTGKQETQYF. Together with reference TRBV29-1 and TRBJ2-5, the CDR3 gives the full variable domain: SAVISQKPSRDICQRGTSLTIQCQVDSQVTMMFWYRQQPGQSLTLIATANQGSEATYESGFVIDKFPISRPNLTFSTLTVSNMSPEDSSIYLCSATLTGKQETQYFGPGTRLLVL.

The chain combines TRBV25-1 with TRBJ1-4; 9 positions agree with TRBD1. This CDR3 comprises 15 residues. The trim removed 0 bases at V and 8 bases at J, leaving 4 bases unmatched. From germline, CDR1 is MGHDK and CDR2 SYGVNS. CDR3 sequence: CASSEYYRGLEKLFF. The CDR3 nucleotides are TGTGCCAGCAGTGAATACTACAGGGGGCTAGAAAAACTGTTTTTT.

The V call is TRBV10-2, the J call TRBJ2-7; 10 nucleotides line up with TRBD1. Trimming removed 7 bases from V and 6 bases from J; junction bases left unmatched: 6. The CDR3 covers 13 residues. Germline assignment: CDR1 WSHSY and CDR2 SAAADI. The CDR3 loop is CASNHRDRGEQYF. DNA of the CDR3: TGCGCCAGCAATCACCGGGACAGGGGCGAGCAGTACTTC.

The rearrangement uses TRBV10-3 and TRBJ2-7, with D possibly being TRBD1 or TRBD2 (5 bases each). Germline values: CDR1 ENHRY, CDR2 SYGVKD. V gave up 0 bases and J gave up 5 bases, with 14 bases separating them. The CDR3 has 15 amino acids. The CDR3: CAISESGAPTDEQYF. The CDR3 DNA reads TGTGCCATCAGTGAGTCCGGGGCGCCGACGGACGAGCAGTACTTC.

This chain uses TRBV14 with TRBJ2-7; D perhaps matches TRBD1 (6 bases). From germline, CDR1 is SGHDN and CDR2 FVKESK. Trimming shortened V by 5 bases and J by 3 bases, and 11 bases separated the two germline ends. CDR3 size: 13 residues. Here the CDR3 reads CASSGDTYYEQYF. CDR3 nucleotide sequence: TGTGCCAGCAGCGGGGACACCTACTACGAGCAGTACTTC.

This clone was counted once. This chain links TRBV6-6 with TRBJ2-7, with 8 bases lining up with TRBD2. The CDR3 length is 16 residues. V lost 6 bases, J lost 2 bases, and 12 bases stayed unmatched. Germline lookup yields CDR1 MNHNY and CDR2 SVGAGI (reference sequence). The CDR3 DNA follows: TGTGCCAGCAGCAACCCCGAGCGGGAGCTAACCTACGAGCAGTACTTC. This translates into CASSNPERELTYEQYF.

This clone was observed a single time. The rearrangement uses TRBV28 and TRBJ2-7; 12 positions agree with TRBD2. Trimming removed 5 bases from V and 3 bases from J; junction bases left unmatched: 8. This CDR3 spans 16 amino acids. Germline V lookup: CDR1 MDHEN, CDR2 SYDVKM. CDR3 nucleotides: TGTGCCAGCAGTGCCGGCGGGACTAGCGGGCGCTACGAGCAGTACTTC. Its translation is CASSAGGTSGRYEQYF.

The chain couples TRBV7-2 to TRBJ2-3; TRBD2 agrees at 9 bases. CDR1 is SGHTA and CDR2 is FQGNSA in the germline V gene. The CDR3 length is 16 residues. V gave up 4 bases and J gave up 3 bases; unmatched junction bases: 8. Here the CDR3 reads CASSSISGSLTDTQYF. The CDR3 coding sequence is TGTGCCAGCAGCTCTATTAGCGGGAGTCTGACAGATACGCAGTATTTT.

CDR3 amino acids: CASSLGTGLVYGYTF. The CDR3 region has the DNA TGTGCCAGCAGCTTGGGGACAGGGTTGGTCTATGGCTACACCTTC. This chain links TRBV5-6 with TRBJ1-2, with 8 bases that match TRBD1. There are 15 residues in the CDR3. Trimming removed 0 bases from V and 4 bases from J; junction bases left unmatched: 5. CDR1 and CDR2 from the germline V gene are SGHDT and YYEEEE.

The count of this clone is one. The CDR3 protein is CASSKGDAPLLAPSGAFF. CDR3 DNA sequence: TGTGCCAGCAGCAAAGGGGACGCGCCCCTTCTCGCTCCCTCCGGGGCTTTCTTT. The chain recombines TRBV21-1 with TRBJ1-1. TRBV21-1 is given as a pseudogene. The CDR3 sequence is 18 residues long.

The CDR3 loop is CASSLWGSYGYTF. The CDR3 DNA is TGTGCCAGCAGCTTGTGGGGGAGCTATGGCTACACCTTC. The chain joins TRBV5-6 to TRBJ1-2, with D perhaps TRBD1 (5 bases). This CDR3 is 13 amino acids long. Germline loops: CDR1 SGHDT, CDR2 YYEEEE. V lost 1 base, J lost 4 bases, and 8 bases lay in between.

The genes are TRBV27 and TRBJ2-3, with TRBD2 matching over 7 bases. The CDR3 loop spans 16 amino acids. Germline assignment: CDR1 MNHEY and CDR2 SMNVEV (reference sequence). V dropped 4 bases and J dropped 4; count of bases not matched to a gene: 11. CDR3 residues: CASSSLGPRGADTQYF. DNA for the CDR3: TGTGCCAGCAGTTCTCTCGGCCCTCGGGGGGCAGATACGCAGTATTTT.

The V and J genes are TRBV29-1 and TRBJ1-1; D perhaps matches TRBD1 (5 bases). Deletions cut 4 bases from V and 4 bases from J, with 10 bases between. The CDR3 has 12 amino acids. CDR1 is SQVTM and CDR2 is ANQGSEA in the germline V gene. The CDR3 loop reads CSVAGGLTEAFF. In nucleotides, the CDR3 is TGCAGCGTTGCCGGGGGTCTCACTGAAGCTTTCTTT.

This chain joins TRBV11-3 and TRBJ2-3; either TRBD1 or TRBD2 may fit D (7 bases each). Trimming took off 5 bases at V and 2 bases at J, with 17 bases between the two ends. This CDR3 has 16 residues. Germline V gene data show CDR1 as SGHNT and CDR2 as YENEEA. CDR3 in amino acids: CASSPGGVSSTDTQYF. CDR3 DNA sequence: TGTGCCAGCAGCCCAGGGGGGGTATCTTCCACAGATACGCAGTATTTT.

This chain joins TRBV5-4 and TRBJ1-2; the D gene is possibly TRBD1 (6 bases). CDR1 is SGHNT and CDR2 is YYREEE in the germline V gene (reference sequence). The CDR3 consists of 17 residues. V was trimmed by 0 bases and J by 2 bases, leaving 17 bases between them. CDR3 sequence (DNA): TGTGCCAGCAGCTTGGCCCACAGTGGGGGCGAAAACTATGGCTACACCTTC. Protein sequence: CASSLAHSGGENYGYTF.

DNA for the CDR3: TGTGCCAGCAGTGGACAGGGCGGGGGCATGGGCAATCAGCCCCAGCATTTT. This sequence encodes CASSGQGGGMGNQPQHF. The chain has TRBV6-1 and TRBJ1-5; 7 nucleotides agree with TRBD1. The CDR3 has 17 amino acids. Germline V CDR1 and CDR2: MNHNS, SASEGT. Trimming cost V 4 bases and J 2 bases; bases outside gene matches: 11.